The 18 T cell receptor beta chains reported below all come from one sample, sequenced in a study of T cell changes during pregnancy in multiple sclerosis. Here immunoSEQ multiplex PCR was the method, and the copy in TCRdb shows in-frame clones only, minus some. The sample holds roughly 58,000 clones, roughly nine tenths seen once. This material consisted of CD8+ T cells from peripheral blood mononuclear cells, taken before pregnancy. The source of these receptors is a female donor with multiple sclerosis, enrolled in a pregnancy study.

The chain links TRBV13 to TRBJ2-7; 11 bases map to TRBD1. The CDR3 loop spans 14 amino acids. V gave up 5 bases and J gave up 2 bases; unmatched junction bases: 2. The V gene's germline CDR1 is PRHDT and CDR2 FYEKMQ (reference sequence). The CDR3 nucleotides read TGTGCCAGCAGCCCGGGACAGGGGGCCTACGAGCAGTACTTC. It translates to CASSPGQGAYEQYF.

The chain links TRBV5-1 to TRBJ2-1; D is possibly TRBD2 (5 bases). Trimming took 2 bases from V and 7 from J, leaving 16 bases between them. CDR3 length: 15 amino acids. Germline V gives CDR1 SGHRS, CDR2 YFSETQ. The DNA for the CDR3 is TGCGCCAGCAGCTTAGAAGGTACGCGAGGGAATGAGCAGTTCTTC. It specifies CASSLEGTRGNEQFF.

The CDR3, as DNA: TGTGCCAGCAGCCCCCGGGACATTTCCTACGAGCAGTACTTC. This translates into CASSPRDISYEQYF. The chain is built from TRBV11-2 and TRBJ2-7; perhaps TRBD1 as D (6 bases). The CDR3 extends over 14 amino acids. The germline gives CDR1 SGHAT, CDR2 FQNNGV. V was trimmed by 5 bases and J by 1 base, leaving 12 bases between them.

In this sample, this clone turned up once. This sequence joins TRBV5-6 and TRBJ2-3, with D possibly matching TRBD2 (6 bases). Trimming left V 5 bases short and J 2 bases short, with 15 bases between. This CDR3 region has 15 residues. CDR1 and CDR2 (germline): SGHDT, YYEEEE. DNA of the CDR3: TGTGCCAGCAGTGACCGGGACTCTTACACAGATACGCAGTATTTT. This encodes CASSDRDSYTDTQYF.

V usage is TRBV9 and J usage is TRBJ2-5; D may be TRBD2 (5 bases). The V end lost 4 bases, the J end lost 2 bases, and 9 bases lay between the germline ends. CDR3 length: 13 residues. Germline CDR1 and CDR2: SGDLS and YYNGEE. The CDR3: CASSTGGQETQYF. The CDR3 coding sequence is TGTGCCAGCAGCACCGGAGGACAAGAGACCCAGTACTTC. The whole variable domain, filled in from reference TRBV9 and TRBJ2-5, reads DSGVTQTPKHLITATGQRVTLRCSPRSGDLSVYWYQQSLDQGLQFLIQYYNGEERAKGNILERFSAQQFPDLHSELNLSSLELGDSALYFCASSTGGQETQYFGPGTRLLVL.

The chain's CDR3 is CASHQASGTGKNTEAFF. DNA for the CDR3: TGCGCCAGCCACCAAGCCTCGGGGACAGGCAAGAACACTGAAGCTTTCTTT. J is TRBJ1-1 and V is TRBV4-1, with 8 bases fitting TRBD1. V gave up 8 bases and J gave up 1 base; unmatched junction bases: 15. Germline V gene sequence: CDR1 MGHRA, CDR2 YSYEKL. CDR3 length equals 17 residues.

The V call is TRBV29-1, the J call TRBJ1-1; D uncertain. The CDR3 totals 12 residues. The V and J ends lost 5 bases and 7 bases respectively, with 14 bases between them. Per the germline V gene, CDR1 is SQVTM and CDR2 is ANQGSEA. CDR3 loop: CSVRFAGIEAFF. Written as DNA, the CDR3 is TGCAGCGTTAGGTTTGCGGGCATTGAAGCTTTCTTT. Full variable domain (remainder filled in from reference TRBV29-1 and TRBJ1-1): SAVISQKPSRDICQRGTSLTIQCQVDSQVTMMFWYRQQPGQSLTLIATANQGSEATYESGFVIDKFPISRPNLTFSTLTVSNMSPEDSSIYLCSVRFAGIEAFFGQGTRLTVV.

This chain links TRBV9 with TRBJ2-1; 11 bases line up with TRBD2. Germline V CDR1 and CDR2: SGDLS, YYNGEE. V was pared by 1 base and J by 2 bases, with 8 bases of the junction left unmatched. This CDR3 has 18 residues. The CDR3 reads CASSVSSGGAFAYNEQFF. DNA for the CDR3: TGTGCCAGCAGCGTAAGTAGCGGGGGGGCCTTTGCCTACAATGAGCAGTTCTTC.

This clone has just a few counts. The CDR3 nucleotides are TGCGCCAGCAGCCATACCACAGGGGTAGAGACTGAAGCTTTCTTT. Amino acids: CASSHTTGVETEAFF. J is TRBJ1-1 and V is TRBV4-1; 7 bases map to TRBD1. The ends lost 3 bases at V and 5 bases at J; junction bases unmatched: 9. Germline V lookup: CDR1 MGHRA, CDR2 YSYEKL. The CDR3 sequence is 15 residues long.

The chain couples TRBV25-1 to TRBJ2-7; D is unclear. With 4 bases removed from V and 6 bases from J, the gap between germline ends came to 7 bases. CDR3 length: 11 residues. Germline assignment: CDR1 MGHDK and CDR2 SYGVNS. As DNA, the CDR3 is TGTGCCAGCAGTGGCGGATCCGAGCAGTACTTC. Its translation: CASSGGSEQYF.

The chain joins TRBV11-2 to TRBJ1-2; maybe TRBD1 (5 bases). CDR1 and CDR2 (germline): SGHAT, FQNNGV. The V gene lost 3 bases and the J gene lost 4 bases, with 6 bases spanning the gap. The CDR3 totals 12 residues. CDR3 DNA: TGTGCCAGCAGCTTGGGGGGCTATGGCTACACCTTC. Its translation: CASSLGGYGYTF.

This clone was observed many times. The chain links TRBV10-2 to TRBJ2-7, with 7 bases fitting TRBD1. CDR1 and CDR2 from the germline V gene are WSHSY and SAAADI. This CDR3 comprises 13 residues. The ends lost 7 bases at V and 3 bases at J; junction bases unmatched: 6. The CDR3 loop reads CASNRGRGYEQYF. The CDR3, as DNA: TGCGCCAGCAACAGGGGAAGGGGCTACGAGCAGTACTTC.

CDR3 in amino acids: CASSLEGPNEKLFF. CDR3 DNA sequence: TGTGCCAGCAGCTTAGAGGGGCCTAATGAAAAACTGTTTTTT. The chain uses TRBV7-9 and TRBJ1-4; tentative D call: TRBD1 (5 bases). The V gene lost 1 base and the J gene lost 3 bases, with 6 bases spanning the gap. The CDR3 loop spans 14 amino acids. From germline, CDR1 is SEHNR and CDR2 FQNEAQ (reference sequence).

This sequence joins TRBV4-3 and TRBJ2-3; D may be TRBD1 (5 bases). The CDR3 runs to 17 residues. The germline gives CDR1 LGHNA, CDR2 YSLEER. The ends were cut back, 0 bases at V and 1 base at J, with 14 bases in the middle. CDR3 in amino acids: CASSQEGPGRGTDTQYF. CDR3 DNA sequence: TGCGCCAGCAGCCAAGAAGGTCCGGGCAGGGGCACAGATACGCAGTATTTT.

This chain links TRBV9 with TRBJ2-7, with a weak D call TRBD2 (6 bases). V lost 4 bases and J lost 1, with 12 bases in between. Germline V CDR1 and CDR2: SGDLS, YYNGEE. This CDR3 comprises 14 residues. DNA of the CDR3: TGTGCCAGCAGCCCCACCGGGGGTTCCTACGAGCAGTACTTC. Encoded protein: CASSPTGGSYEQYF. The full variable domain, rest sourced from reference TRBV9 and TRBJ2-7, is DSGVTQTPKHLITATGQRVTLRCSPRSGDLSVYWYQQSLDQGLQFLIQYYNGEERAKGNILERFSAQQFPDLHSELNLSSLELGDSALYFCASSPTGGSYEQYFGPGTRLTVT.

This chain links TRBV29-1 with TRBJ2-5, with 10 nucleotides matching TRBD2. Germline-derived CDR1 and CDR2 are SQVTM and ANQGSEA. The CDR3 spans 12 residues. V lost 6 bases, J lost 4 bases, and 2 bases stayed unmatched. This CDR3 reads CSVAGGPETQYF. The CDR3 DNA is TGCAGCGTAGCGGGGGGGCCAGAGACCCAGTACTTC. Full variable domain (rest looked up from reference TRBV29-1 and TRBJ2-5): SAVISQKPSRDICQRGTSLTIQCQVDSQVTMMFWYRQQPGQSLTLIATANQGSEATYESGFVIDKFPISRPNLTFSTLTVSNMSPEDSSIYLCSVAGGPETQYFGPGTRLLVL.

In its sample, this clone was seen a few times. The chain joins TRBV6-4 to TRBJ2-3, with TRBD2 as a possible D gene (6 bases). V was shortened by 0 bases and J by 0 bases, with 10 bases between the two germline ends. Germline V gives CDR1 MRHNA, CDR2 SNTAGT. The CDR3 is 16 residues long. Here the CDR3 DNA reads TGTGCCAGCAGTGACTCGGCGGGGTCTAGCACAGATACGCAGTATTTT. As protein: CASSDSAGSSTDTQYF.

This chain links TRBV6-1 with TRBJ1-2, with TRBD1 matching 10 bases. The CDR3 has 16 residues. J gave up 5 bases and V 2 bases, and 8 bases lay outside the gene matches. CDR1 and CDR2 (germline): MNHNS, SASEGT. DNA for the CDR3: TGTGCCAGCAGTGAAACCGGGACAGGGGTCGGGTATGGCTACACCTTC. The encoded protein is CASSETGTGVGYGYTF.